This T cell receptor (beta chain) was captured by sequencing in a study of shared clonotypes between healthy human individuals. Note on this clone: Its antigen is unidentified.

Trimming left V 6 bases short and J 5 bases short, with 17 bases between. Germline CDR1 MDHEN, CDR2 SYDVKM. CDR3 length equals 15 residues. It was into CD45RA+ naive and CD45RA-negative memory subsets that the CD4+ cells were split. DNA at about 0.2 ug, roughly 27,000 T cell genomes, went into sorted-subset replicate PCRs. The assay was immunoSEQ multiplex PCR, and TCRdb's table has in-frame clones only and misses some. Of approximately 2,000,000 clones in the sample, 85% to 95% are singletons; the top ten hold around 0.4%. General study findings and limits: Some clonotypes were shared by all four sorted-subset donors, while others were not shared. The non-shared ones had lower generation probabilities than the shared ones. Sorted-subset sequencing, rarefaction showed, was incomplete despite large depth.

The V gene is TRBV28, the J gene TRBJ2-1, with a possible D match to TRBD2 (6 bases). This TCR came from a man in his late teens or twenties in good health. Some clones in this sample may be carry-over from other donors' samples. Input material: naive CD4+ T cells from PBMCs. Noted subset: CD45RA+ positively selected. The CDR3 nucleotides read TGTGCCAGCAGCAGTAGCGGCCCCCAAAACAATGAGCAGTTCTTC. Translating gives CASSSSGPQNNEQFF.